The rows below give T cell receptor beta chains drawn from one sample of a study of cytomegalovirus exposure and HLA in healthy donors. Method: immunoSEQ multiplex PCR; TCRdb's copy keeps in-frame clones and lacks some. The data show roughly 130,000 clones, over 70% seen once. Sample: PBMCs. These receptor sequences come from a woman aged 40-49 years in good health and CMV-seropositive. CDR3s leave out the opening cysteine and the closing phenylalanine or tryptophan. A D gene is named only where the DNA matches it firmly.

d_call: NA
v_call: TRBV7-2
cdr3_aa: ASSPDRRGAGNTIY

d_call: NA
v_call: TRBV28
cdr3_aa: ATVNSNQPQH

d_call: NA
v_call: TRBV7-8
cdr3_aa: ASSQTGERGNYEQY

d_call: NA
v_call: TRBV13
cdr3_aa: ASSGRVRETQY

d_call: NA
v_call: TRBV6-5
cdr3_aa: ASSSRPSSTDTQY

d_call: NA
v_call: TRBV6-6
cdr3_aa: ASSLDTNSGNTIY

d_call: NA
v_call: TRBV5-1
cdr3_aa: ASSAPAQGGVVNEQF

d_call: TRBD1
v_call: TRBV6-6
cdr3_aa: ASSRQGSGEKLF

d_call: NA
v_call: TRBV9
cdr3_aa: ASSVAGSQETQY

d_call: TRBD1
v_call: TRBV5-4
cdr3_aa: ASRPETGGTYGYT

d_call: NA
v_call: TRBV4-1
cdr3_aa: ASSQIKREKNRGGVYEQY

d_call: TRBD2
v_call: TRBV9
cdr3_aa: ASSGSLTSGGSNEQF

d_call: NA
v_call: TRBV2
cdr3_aa: ASSLHTWGVQETQY

d_call: TRBD2
v_call: TRBV19
cdr3_aa: ASSVFTSGSLGSINEQF

d_call: TRBD1
v_call: TRBV2
cdr3_aa: ARGNEAQGTYEQY

d_call: TRBD1
v_call: TRBV28
cdr3_aa: ASSTTGLRTEAF

d_call: NA
v_call: TRBV27
cdr3_aa: ASSSPSTANTEAF

d_call: TRBD1
v_call: TRBV18
cdr3_aa: ASSPDRTGGGETQY